This TCR beta chain comes out of a study of T-cell memory formation after mild COVID-19. Study at large: TCR clustering was largely donor specific.

Using constant-segment primers, 5'RACE produced TCR alpha and TCR beta cDNA libraries carrying sample barcodes and UMIs. TCRdb redid the calling of the 5' RACE reads with MiXCR, one entry per CDR3 protein. Counted here are 220,000 or so distinct CDR3 sequences, over 9.5% occurring once; the ten biggest clones make up 3.5%. Regarding the study as a whole: The study found contracting CD4+ clones mainly in CM and EM and contracting CD8+ clones in EMRA.

On this clonotype: Its antigen is unknown.

After removal of 8 bases from V and 4 bases from J, the junction contained 12 bases not matched to a gene. The CDR3 runs 15 residues. Germline V lookup: CDR1 SGHDT, CDR2 YYEEEE. This TCR came from a man aged 18 to 35 who had mild COVID-19 (a few samples of this study predate the infection). Cell type and time point are not known. Specimen: PBMCs or a T cell subset sorted from them (not recorded which). The chain recombines TRBV5-6 with TRBJ2-1; 7 bases are shared with TRBD1. CDR3 coding DNA: TGTGCCAGAAGCACAACAGGGGAGTCATACAATGAGCAGTTCTTC. As protein: CARSTTGESYNEQFF.